These T cell receptor beta chains were read from a single sample in a study of PD-1 blockade in mismatch repair-deficient tumors. Libraries were prepared by immunoSEQ multiplex PCR; TCRdb keeps only in-frame clonotypes and omits some of them. This table holds around 110,000 clones, more than 60% found once. The material sequenced was peripheral blood, taken 60 weeks after starting pembrolizumab. These receptors all stem from an adult with mismatch repair-deficient cancer. The CDR3 runs from the conserved cysteine through the conserved F or W. D genes are given only for firm matches. Some rows have no size entry. The others give once, few or many, or a class for an expanded clone.

J,length,size,V,D,CDR3,DNA
TRBJ2-5,14,-,TRBV5-1,-,CASSLDWGSETQYF,TGCGCCAGCAGCTTGGACTGGGGATCGGAGACCCAGTACTTC
TRBJ2-7,16,-,TRBV27,TRBD1,CASSGNRDRISYEQYF,TGTGCCAGCAGTGGAAACCGGGACAGAATTTCCTACGAGCAGTACTTC
TRBJ2-3,15,-,TRBV21-1,-,CASSKERSRADTQYF,TGTGCCAGCAGCAAAGAAAGGAGTAGGGCAGATACGCAGTATTTT
TRBJ2-3,15,-,TRBV7-8,-,CASSLVGGLTDTQYF,TGTGCCAGCAGCTTAGTAGGAGGTTTGACAGATACGCAGTATTTT
TRBJ2-4,18,-,TRBV6-1,TRBD2,CASSEGTSGVLAKNIQYF,TGTGCCAGCAGTGAAGGGACTAGCGGAGTTCTAGCCAAAAACATTCAGTACTTC
TRBJ2-2,15,-,TRBV7-6,TRBD1,CASSRGQGGTGELFF,TGTGCCAGCAGCCGGGGACAGGGAGGCACCGGGGAGCTGTTTTTT
TRBJ1-2,13,once,TRBV27,-,CASSDSGDYGYTF,TGTGCCAGCAGCGACTCGGGAGATTATGGCTACACCTTC
TRBJ1-1,18,-,TRBV1,-,CTSSLIPGQGSRNTEAFF,TGCACCAGCAGCCTAATTCCAGGACAGGGGAGCCGGAACACTGAAGCTTTCTTT
TRBJ2-1,16,-,TRBV11-3,TRBD2,CASSKPTSGRSNEQFF,TGTGCCAGCAGCAAGCCGACTAGCGGGAGGTCGAATGAGCAGTTCTTC
TRBJ2-1,15,-,TRBV11-1,TRBD2,CASSSRTSGRNEQFF,TGTGCCAGCAGCTCAAGAACTAGCGGGAGGAATGAGCAGTTCTTC
TRBJ2-7,17,-,TRBV14,-,CASSQGATEIRSYEQYF,TGTGCCAGCAGCCAAGGGGCGACAGAAATAAGATCCTACGAGCAGTACTTC
TRBJ2-7,11,-,TRBV20-1,-,CSARSAYEQYF,TGCAGTGCTAGGTCAGCCTACGAGCAGTACTTC
TRBJ2-2,14,-,TRBV19,-,CASILASNTGELFF,TGTGCCAGTATCCTAGCGTCAAACACCGGGGAGCTGTTTTTT
TRBJ1-1,11,-,TRBV6-6,-,CASRERGEAFF,TGTGCCAGCAGGGAGCGAGGTGAAGCTTTCTTT
TRBJ2-4,13,-,TRBV2,TRBD1,CASSKTGADIQYF,TGTGCCAGCAGTAAGACAGGGGCGGACATTCAGTACTTC
TRBJ2-7,16,once,TRBV18,TRBD2,CASSQIAGVSSYEQYF,TGTGCCAGCTCACAAATAGCGGGGGTGAGCTCCTACGAGCAGTACTTC
TRBJ2-5,15,-,TRBV18,-,CASSPTDRYQETQYF,TGTGCCAGCTCACCAACCGACCGTTACCAAGAGACCCAGTACTTC
TRBJ2-7,12,once,TRBV5-3,TRBD2,CASSLDSGVQYF,TGTGCCAGCAGCTTGGATAGCGGGGTTCAGTACTTC
TRBJ2-2,14,-,TRBV6-1,-,CASSDGRRTGELFF,TGTGCCAGCAGTGATGGCCGGAGAACCGGGGAGCTGTTTTTT
TRBJ1-1,16,-,TRBV11-3,-,CASSLEVASGSLRAFF,TGTGCCAGCAGCTTAGAGGTCGCGTCGGGATCGCTCAGGGCTTTCTTT
TRBJ2-5,15,-,TRBV30,TRBD2,CAWRGRGPYQETQYF,TGTGCCTGGAGGGGGAGGGGACCGTACCAAGAGACCCAGTACTTC
TRBJ1-3,15,-,TRBV7-9,-,CASSLGESSGNTIYF,TGTGCCAGCAGCTTAGGGGAGAGCTCTGGAAACACCATATATTTT
TRBJ2-7,14,-,TRBV2,-,CASCEVSRSYEQYF,TGTGCCAGCTGCGAAGTCTCAAGGTCCTACGAGCAGTACTTC
TRBJ1-1,13,-,TRBV29-1,-,CSMTGGRNTEAFF,TGCAGCATGACCGGGGGCAGGAACACTGAAGCTTTCTTT
TRBJ2-1,14,-,TRBV11-2,-,CASSLVSGYNEQFF,TGTGCCAGCAGCTTAGTAAGCGGGTACAATGAGCAGTTCTTC
TRBJ2-5,13,-,TRBV2,-,CASSDSVRETQYF,TGTGCCAGCAGCGACAGTGTACGAGAGACCCAGTACTTC
TRBJ2-1,15,once,TRBV4-1,TRBD2,CASSQVTLAGFEQFF,TGCGCCAGCAGCCAAGTTACGCTAGCGGGATTTGAGCAGTTCTTC
TRBJ2-5,13,once,TRBV27,TRBD1,CASSLGTGTPQYF,TGTGCCAGCAGTTTAGGGACAGGGACTCCCCAGTACTTC
TRBJ1-4,12,-,TRBV19,-,CASSIEREKLFF,TGTGCCAGTAGTATAGAGAGGGAAAAACTGTTTTTT
TRBJ2-7,15,-,TRBV19,TRBD1,CASSPSQGAESEQYF,TGTGCCAGTAGTCCAAGCCAGGGGGCGGAGTCCGAGCAGTACTTC
TRBJ2-1,18,-,TRBV4-3,TRBD2,CASSQIVAGALGNNEQFF,TGCGCCAGCAGCCAAATCGTGGCGGGAGCCTTGGGGAACAATGAGCAGTTCTTC
TRBJ2-1,14,-,TRBV11-2,TRBD1,CASSSRGTGGEQFF,TGTGCCAGCAGCTCCCGGGGGACAGGAGGTGAGCAGTTCTTC
TRBJ1-4,15,-,TRBV2,-,CASSDPGDYNEKLFF,TGTGCCAGCAGTGATCCGGGGGATTATAATGAAAAACTGTTTTTT
TRBJ2-1,12,few,TRBV19,-,CASSQLSFEQFF,TGTGCCAGTAGCCAGTTATCATTTGAGCAGTTCTTC
TRBJ2-2,15,-,TRBV7-2,-,CASSPLLGDTGELFF,TGTGCCAGCAGCCCACTTCTAGGGGACACCGGGGAGCTGTTTTTT
TRBJ2-1,16,-,TRBV14,TRBD2,CASSHGLAGNYNEQFF,TGTGCCAGCAGCCATGGACTAGCGGGGAACTACAATGAGCAGTTCTTC
TRBJ2-5,14,-,TRBV28,-,CASSFNRGQETQYF,TGTGCCAGCAGTTTCAACCGGGGCCAAGAGACCCAGTACTTC
TRBJ2-3,15,-,TRBV27,TRBD2,CASGIAGGGPHTQYF,TGTGCCAGCGGAATAGCGGGAGGGGGCCCCCATACGCAGTATTTT
TRBJ2-7,14,-,TRBV18,-,CASSQPTVSYEQYF,TGTGCCAGCTCACAGCCGACAGTCTCCTACGAGCAGTACTTC
TRBJ2-6,16,-,TRBV2,-,CASSTDIVSGANVLTF,TGTGCCAGCAGCACGGACATCGTATCTGGGGCCAACGTCCTGACTTTC
TRBJ1-2,15,-,TRBV29-1,-,CSVVSSMQPWNGYTF,TGCAGCGTTGTTTCTTCGATGCAGCCGTGGAATGGCTACACCTTC
TRBJ1-1,14,-,TRBV5-6,-,CASSLTASNTEAFF,TGTGCCAGCAGCTTGACAGCTTCGAACACTGAAGCTTTCTTT
TRBJ2-7,14,-,TRBV28,TRBD1,CASTQQGAPYEQYF,TGTGCCAGCACCCAACAGGGGGCTCCCTACGAGCAGTACTTC
TRBJ1-5,15,-,TRBV7-8,-,CASSLGGRNEQPQHF,TGTGCCAGCAGCTTAGGGGGACGGAACGAGCAGCCCCAGCATTTT
TRBJ1-4,13,-,TRBV7-3,-,CASSLIRGGKLFF,TGTGCCAGCAGCTTAATCCGGGGGGGAAAACTGTTTTTT
TRBJ1-5,15,few,TRBV2,TRBD1,CASRVGQASNQPQHF,TGTGCCAGCAGGGTAGGACAGGCTAGCAATCAGCCCCAGCATTTT
TRBJ2-2,12,-,TRBV5-6,-,CASSLHTGELFF,TGTGCCAGCAGCTTGCACACCGGGGAGCTGTTTTTT
TRBJ2-7,14,once,TRBV9,-,CASSVGTGMGEQYF,TGTGCCAGCAGCGTTGGGACCGGAATGGGGGAGCAGTACTTC
TRBJ2-3,14,-,TRBV7-9,-,CASSLVWGSDTQYF,TGTGCCAGCAGCTTAGTCTGGGGCAGCGATACGCAGTATTTT
TRBJ1-5,16,-,TRBV4-1,TRBD1,CASSQEGGQKNQPQHF,TGCGCCAGCAGCCAAGAAGGGGGACAGAAAAATCAGCCCCAGCATTTT
TRBJ2-5,15,-,TRBV5-6,TRBD1,CASSFLGSGGETQYF,TGTGCCAGCAGCTTTTTGGGCTCAGGGGGCGAGACCCAGTACTTC
TRBJ2-2,18,-,TRBV4-2,-,CASSQDKAGPPNTGELFF,TGTGCCAGCAGCCAAGATAAGGCCGGACCACCGAACACCGGGGAGCTGTTTTTT
TRBJ2-3,15,-,TRBV13,-,CASSLPTGAVDTQYF,TGTGCCAGCAGCTTACCGACGGGAGCGGTAGATACGCAGTATTTT
TRBJ2-3,14,-,TRBV5-1,-,CASSSVSLVGTQYF,TGCGCCAGCAGCTCCGTCAGTCTAGTGGGTACGCAGTATTTT
TRBJ2-1,15,-,TRBV19,-,CASRGGRDFHNEQFF,TGTGCCAGTAGGGGGGGGCGGGACTTCCACAATGAGCAGTTCTTC